Below are 2 T cell receptor beta chains sequenced from a single sample in a study of blood T cell repertoires in COVID-19. The method was immunoSEQ multiplex PCR; TCRdb's version includes in-frame clones alone and lacks a portion of them. The sample contains 250,000 to 300,000 clones, less than 90% of which appear only once. Sequencing was done on a sample of peripheral blood. The receptors stem from a man in his sixties who had recovered from COVID-19.

This chain links TRBV7-8 with TRBJ1-4; weak D call: TRBD1 (5 bases). There are 15 residues in the CDR3. Germline loops: CDR1 SGHVS, CDR2 FQNEAQ. V was cut by 1 base and J by 7 bases, with 13 bases left in between. CDR3 amino acids: CASSLVAGLSEKLFF. CDR3 in DNA: TGTGCCAGCAGCTTAGTCGCGGGGCTCTCTGAAAAACTGTTTTTT.

The rearrangement links TRBV27 to TRBJ2-7, with D perhaps TRBD1 (5 bases). The germline V gene has CDR1 MNHEY and CDR2 SMNVEV (reference sequence). Trimming removed 5 bases from V and 3 bases from J, with 11 bases in between. The CDR3 contains 13 residues. CDR3 coding DNA: TGTGCCAGCAGTGGGGCGTTAGGCTACGAGCAGTACTTC. Its protein product is CASSGALGYEQYF.